The rows below give T cell receptor beta chains drawn from one sample of a study of blood T cell repertoires in COVID-19. Repertoires were generated with immunoSEQ multiplex PCR, while TCRdb's copy carries only in-frame clones and drops some. This sample yields over 200,000 clones, of which under 85% are seen a single time; approximately 2% belongs to the top ten. Sequences were obtained from PBMCs or T cells enriched from blood (not recorded which). These receptors came from a man aged 55 to 70 who had recovered from COVID-19. The CDR3 runs from the conserved cysteine through the conserved F or W. A D gene is named only where the DNA matches it firmly. The size field is filled for only some rows; it gives once, few, many or a size class.

clone size: few
D gene: NA
V gene: TRBV18
J gene: TRBJ1-1
CDR3 protein: CASSHYGDTEAFF
CDR3 DNA: TGTGCCAGCTCCCACTACGGAGACACTGAAGCTTTCTTT

clone size: NA
D gene: NA
V gene: TRBV3-1/TRBV3-2
J gene: TRBJ1-4
CDR3 protein: CASSQRSAGEKLFF
CDR3 DNA: TGTGCCAGCAGCCAGAGGTCCGCCGGGGAAAAACTGTTTTTT

clone size: once
D gene: NA
V gene: TRBV5-4
J gene: TRBJ1-1
CDR3 protein: CASGTGTLNTEAFF
CDR3 DNA: TGTGCCAGCGGAACCGGGACACTGAACACTGAAGCTTTCTTT

clone size: NA
D gene: NA
V gene: TRBV25-1
J gene: TRBJ1-2
CDR3 protein: CASSGLTTNYGYTF
CDR3 DNA: TGTGCCAGCAGTGGACTGACTACTAACTATGGCTACACCTTC

clone size: NA
D gene: TRBD1
V gene: TRBV2
J gene: TRBJ1-1
CDR3 protein: CASTDGDRAGTEAFF
CDR3 DNA: TGTGCCAGCACGGACGGGGACAGGGCAGGGACTGAAGCTTTCTTT

clone size: NA
D gene: TRBD2
V gene: TRBV7-8
J gene: TRBJ2-3
CDR3 protein: CASSLAQRGATDTQYF
CDR3 DNA: TGTGCCAGCAGCTTAGCCCAGCGGGGGGCCACAGATACGCAGTATTTT

clone size: NA
D gene: TRBD1
V gene: TRBV7-9
J gene: TRBJ2-3
CDR3 protein: CASSLARQGSDTQYF
CDR3 DNA: TGTGCCAGCAGCTTAGCTCGACAGGGGTCAGATACGCAGTATTTT

clone size: NA
D gene: NA
V gene: TRBV10-1
J gene: TRBJ1-5
CDR3 protein: CASNTPSGDSSQPQHF
CDR3 DNA: TGCGCCAGCAATACCCCATCAGGGGATTCTAGTCAGCCCCAGCATTTT

clone size: NA
D gene: NA
V gene: TRBV29-1
J gene: TRBJ1-1
CDR3 protein: CSVAYRDGNTEAFF
CDR3 DNA: TGCAGCGTTGCGTACAGGGATGGGAACACTGAAGCTTTCTTT

clone size: NA
D gene: TRBD1
V gene: TRBV7-2
J gene: TRBJ2-1
CDR3 protein: CASSWTGYNEQFF
CDR3 DNA: TGTGCCAGCAGCTGGACAGGATACAATGAGCAGTTCTTC

clone size: few
D gene: NA
V gene: TRBV5-1
J gene: TRBJ1-1
CDR3 protein: CASSFQVNTEAFF
CDR3 DNA: TGCGCCAGCAGCTTTCAGGTGAACACTGAAGCTTTCTTT

clone size: once
D gene: NA
V gene: TRBV19
J gene: TRBJ2-4
CDR3 protein: CASSIGGTNQDIQYF
CDR3 DNA: TGTGCCAGTAGTATAGGGGGGACAAACCAGGACATTCAGTACTTC

clone size: NA
D gene: TRBD1
V gene: TRBV19
J gene: TRBJ1-5
CDR3 protein: CASSTPRDRADPSNQPQHF
CDR3 DNA: TGTGCCAGTAGTACCCCCCGGGACAGGGCCGACCCTAGCAATCAGCCCCAGCATTTT

clone size: NA
D gene: NA
V gene: TRBV3-1/TRBV3-2
J gene: TRBJ1-4
CDR3 protein: CASSQRGGEKLFF
CDR3 DNA: TGTGCCAGCAGCCAGCGGGGCGGGGAAAAACTGTTTTTT

clone size: NA
D gene: TRBD2
V gene: TRBV15
J gene: TRBJ2-1
CDR3 protein: CATSRVIGAGGYNEQFF
CDR3 DNA: TGTGCCACCAGCAGAGTCATCGGGGCGGGGGGTTACAATGAGCAGTTCTTC

clone size: NA
D gene: TRBD1
V gene: TRBV29-1
J gene: TRBJ2-7
CDR3 protein: CSVARDRDTYEQYF
CDR3 DNA: TGCAGCGTTGCTCGGGACAGGGATACTTACGAGCAGTACTTC

clone size: NA
D gene: TRBD1
V gene: TRBV5-4
J gene: TRBJ1-3
CDR3 protein: CASSLAGAGGSGNTIYF
CDR3 DNA: TGTGCCAGCAGCTTGGCCGGGGCAGGGGGCTCTGGAAACACCATATATTTT

clone size: NA
D gene: NA
V gene: TRBV27
J gene: TRBJ2-3
CDR3 protein: CASSLSGGATDTQYF
CDR3 DNA: TGTGCCAGCAGTTTATCGGGGGGGGCAACAGATACGCAGTATTTT

clone size: NA
D gene: NA
V gene: TRBV11-2
J gene: TRBJ2-7
CDR3 protein: CASSLGTSSYEQYF
CDR3 DNA: TGTGCCAGCAGCTTAGGCACGAGCTCCTACGAGCAGTACTTC

clone size: few
D gene: TRBD2
V gene: TRBV20-1
J gene: TRBJ2-5
CDR3 protein: CSASHRSGGEMETQYF
CDR3 DNA: TGCAGTGCTAGTCACCGGAGCGGGGGCGAAATGGAGACCCAGTACTTC

clone size: NA
D gene: TRBD2
V gene: TRBV10-3
J gene: TRBJ2-7
CDR3 protein: CATSPSGASEQYF
CDR3 DNA: TGTGCCACCTCGCCTAGCGGGGCGTCCGAGCAGTACTTC

clone size: NA
D gene: NA
V gene: TRBV11-2
J gene: TRBJ2-2
CDR3 protein: CASSLAGVNTGELFF
CDR3 DNA: TGTGCCAGCAGCTTAGCGGGGGTCAACACCGGGGAGCTGTTTTTT

clone size: NA
D gene: NA
V gene: TRBV3-1/TRBV3-2
J gene: TRBJ1-3
CDR3 protein: CASSQDWSGGNTIYF
CDR3 DNA: TGTGCCAGCAGCCAAGATTGGTCAGGTGGAAACACCATATATTTT

clone size: NA
D gene: TRBD1
V gene: TRBV25-1
J gene: TRBJ1-4
CDR3 protein: CASSVEQGAGEKLFF
CDR3 DNA: TGTGCCAGCAGTGTCGAACAGGGGGCAGGTGAAAAACTGTTTTTT

clone size: once
D gene: TRBD1
V gene: TRBV29-1
J gene: TRBJ1-2
CDR3 protein: CSGGDRGPLYGYTF
CDR3 DNA: TGCAGCGGGGGGGACAGGGGTCCTCTCTATGGCTACACCTTC

clone size: NA
D gene: TRBD1
V gene: TRBV4-3
J gene: TRBJ2-5
CDR3 protein: CASSSSTGSLETQYF
CDR3 DNA: TGCGCCAGCAGCTCATCGACAGGGTCTTTAGAGACCCAGTACTTC

clone size: NA
D gene: NA
V gene: TRBV11-3
J gene: TRBJ1-1
CDR3 protein: CASSLAPGNTEAFF
CDR3 DNA: TGTGCCAGCAGCTTAGCCCCAGGGAACACTGAAGCTTTCTTT

clone size: NA
D gene: NA
V gene: TRBV6-5
J gene: TRBJ2-7
CDR3 protein: CASSQGSSYEQYF
CDR3 DNA: TGTGCCAGCAGTCAGGGGAGCTCCTACGAGCAGTACTTC

clone size: NA
D gene: TRBD1
V gene: TRBV4-3
J gene: TRBJ2-7
CDR3 protein: CASSQELTGGYGQYF
CDR3 DNA: TGCGCCAGCAGCCAAGAGCTGACAGGGGGCTATGGGCAGTACTTC

clone size: few
D gene: NA
V gene: TRBV18
J gene: TRBJ1-4
CDR3 protein: CASSPVTDQLFF
CDR3 DNA: TGTGCCAGCTCACCGGTGACAGACCAACTGTTTTTT

clone size: NA
D gene: TRBD1
V gene: TRBV28
J gene: TRBJ1-2
CDR3 protein: CASSFDREHGYTF
CDR3 DNA: TGTGCCAGCAGTTTCGACAGGGAACATGGCTACACCTTC

clone size: NA
D gene: NA
V gene: TRBV24-1
J gene: TRBJ2-4
CDR3 protein: CATSEGRGGRNIQYF
CDR3 DNA: TGTGCCACCAGTGAAGGTAGAGGAGGGCGGAACATTCAGTACTTC

clone size: NA
D gene: NA
V gene: TRBV20-1
J gene: TRBJ2-5
CDR3 protein: CSVASEETQYF
CDR3 DNA: TGCAGTGTGGCTAGCGAAGAGACCCAGTACTTC

clone size: NA
D gene: NA
V gene: TRBV6-1
J gene: TRBJ1-1
CDR3 protein: CASSEGAVAKAFF
CDR3 DNA: TGTGCCAGCAGTGAAGGGGCCGTGGCGAAAGCTTTCTTT

clone size: many
D gene: TRBD2
V gene: TRBV2
J gene: TRBJ2-7
CDR3 protein: CASSEGVGSGGNYEQYF
CDR3 DNA: TGTGCCAGCAGTGAAGGAGTTGGTAGCGGGGGGAACTACGAGCAGTACTTC

clone size: NA
D gene: TRBD2
V gene: TRBV18
J gene: TRBJ2-1
CDR3 protein: CASSPIAGGLNEQFF
CDR3 DNA: TGTGCCAGCTCACCAATAGCGGGGGGGCTCAATGAGCAGTTCTTC

clone size: NA
D gene: NA
V gene: TRBV3-1/TRBV3-2
J gene: TRBJ1-1
CDR3 protein: CASSQRNEAFF
CDR3 DNA: TGTGCCAGCAGCCAGAGGAATGAAGCTTTCTTT

clone size: NA
D gene: TRBD2
V gene: TRBV2
J gene: TRBJ2-5
CDR3 protein: CASSAGLAEETQYF
CDR3 DNA: TGTGCCAGCAGTGCGGGACTAGCGGAAGAGACCCAGTACTTC

clone size: NA
D gene: TRBD2
V gene: TRBV30
J gene: TRBJ2-3
CDR3 protein: CAWSIGGNTDTQYF
CDR3 DNA: TGTGCCTGGAGTATCGGGGGGAACACAGATACGCAGTATTTT